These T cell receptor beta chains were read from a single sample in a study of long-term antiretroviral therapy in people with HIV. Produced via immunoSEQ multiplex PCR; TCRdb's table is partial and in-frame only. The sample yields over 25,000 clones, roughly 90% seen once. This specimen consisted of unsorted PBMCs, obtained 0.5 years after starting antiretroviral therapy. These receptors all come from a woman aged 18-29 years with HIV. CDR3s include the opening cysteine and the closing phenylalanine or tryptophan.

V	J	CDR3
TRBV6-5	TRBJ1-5	CASSTQGGQPQHF
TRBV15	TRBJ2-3	CATSRDQKKRTDTQYF
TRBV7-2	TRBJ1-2	CASSSLEGWNYGYTF
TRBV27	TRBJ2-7	CASISGAYEQYF
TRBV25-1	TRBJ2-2	CASSGQGLGGELFF
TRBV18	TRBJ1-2	CASSLDGNYGYTF
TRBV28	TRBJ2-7	CASTHYSYEQYF
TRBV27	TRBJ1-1	CASSLVEGGEAFF
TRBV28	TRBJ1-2	CASSLLQGAGYGYTF
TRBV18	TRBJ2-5	CASSPTEHQETQYF
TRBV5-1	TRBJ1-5	CASSSNTPGQGYTPQHF
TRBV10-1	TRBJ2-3	CASSESFTTGEHTDTQYF
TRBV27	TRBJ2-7	CASSFGTSATYEQYF
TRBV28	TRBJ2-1	CASSRRYKSEGTGYEQFF
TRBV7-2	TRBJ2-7	CASSVGAVYEQYF
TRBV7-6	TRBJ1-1	CASSLSLGLNTEAFF
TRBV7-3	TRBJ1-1	CASSQTGLNTEAFF
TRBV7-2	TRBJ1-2	CASSLAQVTNYGYTF
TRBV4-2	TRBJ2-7	CASSQVRGRNEQYF
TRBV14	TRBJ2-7	CASSHIGRLAGTAGEQYF
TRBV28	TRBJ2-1	CASSLAGQGYNEQFF
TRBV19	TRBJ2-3	CASWEGATDTQYF
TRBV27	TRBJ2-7	CASSSPGLAYEQYF
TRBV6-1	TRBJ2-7	CASRLGPGFSYEQYF
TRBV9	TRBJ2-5	CASSVEPGGVGETQYF
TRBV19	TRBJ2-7	CASSRRTGQGPYEQYF
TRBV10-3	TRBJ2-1	CAISVGRDEQFF
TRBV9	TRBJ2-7	CASSSGTSVYEQYF
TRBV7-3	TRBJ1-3	CASSLGQGQNTIYF
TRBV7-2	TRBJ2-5	CASSLNRGNGETQYF
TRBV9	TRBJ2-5	CASSASRTPEETQYF
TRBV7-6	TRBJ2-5	CASRPSGRGIKETQYF
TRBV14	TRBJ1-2	CASSQDFRGGHGINYGYTF